This T cell receptor (beta chain) emerged from a study of T cell repertoires in cytomegalovirus infection. Looking at the study overall: Recently identified HLA-C-restricted CMV epitopes and well-studied HLA-B-restricted CMV epitopes were used by the study. Indications came from public TCR beta signatures; they pointed to CMV infection and to a matching HLA type.

Findings of the study overall: HLA-C-restricted TCR beta clonotypes specific for CMV led the ex vivo response.

TCRdb reanalysed the reads using MiXCR and keeps one entry per CDR3 protein. This table holds roughly 69,000 distinct CDR3 sequences, more than 25% found once. This CDR3 is 13 amino acids long. The V end lost 2 bases, the J end lost 7 bases, and 11 bases lay between the germline ends. The germline V gene has CDR1 SGHTA and CDR2 FQGNSA. In its sample, this clonotype was seen many times. Its specificity is unknown. The source of this sequence is a human donor in good health (CMV status not recorded). Some clones in this sample may be carry-over from other donors' samples. This chain connects TRBV7-2 to TRBJ1-1; no reliable D call. This sample comprised CD8+ T cells from cultured PBMCs, obtained from culture after CMV antigen stimulation. DNA of the CDR3: TGTGCCAGCAGCTTATTTGGTGGAGATGAAGCTTTCTTT. It is translated as CASSLFGGDEAFF.